This is a list of T cell receptor beta chains from one sample in a study of T-cell memory formation after mild COVID-19. TCRdb reprocessed the 5' RACE reads with MiXCR, giving one entry per CDR3 protein. The profile covers about 240,000 distinct CDR3 sequences, with more than 8% appearing a single time and roughly a fifth taken by the ten largest. Input material: PBMCs or a T cell subset sorted from them (not recorded which). These receptors came from a man between 18 and 29 years old who had mild COVID-19 (a few samples of this study predate the infection). Cell type and time point are not known. Each CDR3 is given with its conserved first and last residue. A D gene is named only where the DNA matches it firmly. A clone size is listed for some rows: how often the clone was seen (once, few, many), or a class if it is expanded.

d_call clone_size v_call cdr3_aa
NA few TRBV3-1 CASSQTTGYTF
NA NA TRBV12-3/TRBV12-4 CASSPSWGTVVHSGANVLTF
NA NA TRBV7-6 CASSLVRGPNSYEQYF
TRBD2 few TRBV7-9 CASSLSGGAPHEQFF
NA few TRBV4-3 CASSQGMGRGGNQPQHF
NA NA TRBV6-5 CASRHSQETQYF
TRBD2 many TRBV3-1 CASSPPAGGNTGELFF
TRBD1 NA TRBV19 CASSETGGVYEQYF
TRBD1 many TRBV27 CASSLNTGGRVAFF
TRBD1 NA TRBV27 CASSVSTGFTEAFF
NA many TRBV9 CASSGSWGGEQFF
NA few TRBV4-3 CASSQGTANYGYTF
NA NA TRBV6-6 CASSYGDATEAFF
NA many TRBV6-5 CASTQGRGSYNEQFF
TRBD2 NA TRBV5-1 CASSLGSLAGGVTDTQYF
TRBD2 NA TRBV4-2 CASSQETPSGYTQYF
NA many TRBV5-6 CASSPQGGDSQPQHF
NA few TRBV9 CASSVGSGSDTQYF
TRBD1 few TRBV4-3 CASSHRGDRDSPLHF
TRBD1 few TRBV7-7 CASSRRQGVPTGELFF
TRBD1 few TRBV5-1 CASSAGQGAANTEAFF
NA few TRBV6-6 CASSSERGAYGYTF
TRBD1 NA TRBV7-9 CASSFDGTGEKLFF
NA few TRBV11-1 CASRSTDTQYF
NA NA TRBV20-1 CSARKIQGDTEAFF
NA NA TRBV25-1 CASSDPRTGGTEAFF
NA NA TRBV18 CASYELQGNTEALF
NA many TRBV7-8 CASTVGTAYTDTQYF
NA many TRBV4-3 CASSRGSGTEAFF
TRBD1 few TRBV9 CASSVRDRDYNEQFF
NA NA TRBV7-2 CASSLVALAWDTQYF
NA few TRBV3-1 CASSPGLFF
NA many TRBV7-8 CASRPVPSSYNSPLHF
NA NA TRBV9 CASSRDRNEQFF
NA many TRBV5-1 CASSFGSTGHSGNTIYF
NA NA TRBV4-1 CASSQDRGIGYGYTF
NA NA TRBV19 CASSRARRRDEQFF
TRBD1 many TRBV7-2 CASSLEGATGANVLTF
NA few TRBV6-5 CASSHNWGATEAFF
NA many TRBV7-6 CASSQRRTDTQYF
NA many TRBV4-3 CASSREGAGTDTQYF
TRBD2 NA TRBV11-3 CASSLTRGAYEQYF
NA once TRBV6-2/TRBV6-3 CASSYPVSEQYF
NA NA TRBV20-1 CSAGLEGNEQFF
NA few TRBV4-1 CASSQLNTTNEKLFF
NA NA TRBV20-1 CSASKGEKLFF
NA NA TRBV20-1 CSASAVGTGAETQYF
NA many TRBV7-9 CASSLRGPQNIQYF
NA NA TRBV13 CASSSQGQLGTDTQYF
NA few TRBV5-4 CASRPTDYNEQFF
TRBD1 few TRBV7-6 CASSPWTGRSEQFF
NA NA TRBV28 CASSFGGGNSPLHF
NA few TRBV5-4 CASSLVKDTEAFF
TRBD1 many TRBV12-3/TRBV12-4 CASSADRDYGYTF
NA many TRBV5-1 CASSPGTTNEKLFF
NA many TRBV20-1 CSARDGGQINSPLHF
NA few TRBV20-1 CSARDPRKLFF
TRBD1 many TRBV5-6 CASRRRLQGAGETQYF
NA NA TRBV29-1 CSVAMDIRMNTEAFF
NA many TRBV7-2 CASTRRGGGNEQFF